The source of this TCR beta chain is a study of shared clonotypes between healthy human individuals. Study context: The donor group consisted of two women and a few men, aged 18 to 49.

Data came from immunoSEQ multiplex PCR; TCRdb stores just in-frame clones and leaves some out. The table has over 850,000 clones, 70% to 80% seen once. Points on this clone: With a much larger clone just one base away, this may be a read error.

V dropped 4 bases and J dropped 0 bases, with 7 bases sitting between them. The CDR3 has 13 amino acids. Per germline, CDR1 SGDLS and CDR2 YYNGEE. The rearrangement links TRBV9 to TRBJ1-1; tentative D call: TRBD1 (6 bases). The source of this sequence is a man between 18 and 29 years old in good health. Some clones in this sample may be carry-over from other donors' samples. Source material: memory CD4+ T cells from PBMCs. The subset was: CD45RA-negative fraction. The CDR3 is CASSQGMNTEAFF. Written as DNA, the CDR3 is TGTGCCAGCAGCCAGGGGATGAACACTGAAGCTTTCTTT.